The 27 T cell receptor beta chains below all came from one sample that was sequenced in a study of T cell changes during pregnancy in multiple sclerosis. TCRdb's table, derived via immunoSEQ multiplex PCR, lists solely in-frame clones and lacks some. This table holds approximately 26,000 clones, roughly 89% found once. The specimen comprised CD4+ T cells from peripheral blood mononuclear cells, sampled in the second trimester of pregnancy. The receptor source for this set is a female donor with multiple sclerosis, enrolled in a pregnancy study.

This chain's CDR3 is CATSRDQGGGAQNEQFF. The DNA for the CDR3 is TGTGCCACCAGCAGAGATCAGGGCGGGGGGGCTCAAAATGAGCAGTTCTTC. The chain has TRBV15 and TRBJ2-1, with 9 bases aligning to TRBD2. The germline gives CDR1 LNHNV, CDR2 YYDKDF (reference sequence). The ends lost 0 bases at V and 7 bases at J; junction bases unmatched: 10. The CDR3 has 17 amino acids.

V gene TRBV2 combines with J gene TRBJ1-4; D is uncertain. The CDR3 spans 13 residues. The germline V and J ends were trimmed by 1 base and 10 bases, with 10 bases remaining between them. Germline CDR1 SNHLY, CDR2 FYNNEI. This chain's CDR3 is CASSEDRGGKLFF. The CDR3 nucleotides are TGTGCCAGCAGTGAAGACCGGGGTGGAAAACTGTTTTTT.

The J gene is TRBJ2-1, the V gene TRBV29-1, with D perhaps TRBD2 (6 bases). CDR1 SQVTM and CDR2 ANQGSEA come from the germline V gene. There are 14 residues in the CDR3. Trimming pared 3 bases from V and 5 bases from J, leaving 14 bases between. In DNA, the CDR3 is TGCAGCGTTGATAGGGCTAGCGTTGACAATGAGCAGTTCTTC. It encodes CSVDRASVDNEQFF.

The chain couples TRBV5-1 to TRBJ1-1; maybe TRBD1 (6 bases). CDR1 and CDR2 (germline): SGHRS, YFSETQ. CDR3 size: 13 residues. V was shortened by 5 bases and J by 3 bases, with 11 bases between the two germline ends. The CDR3 protein is CASSPQGYTEAFF. CDR3 nucleotides: TGCGCCAGCAGTCCACAGGGCTACACTGAAGCTTTCTTT.

The genes are TRBV11-2 and TRBJ2-3, with 9 bases matching TRBD1. CDR1 and CDR2 from the germline V gene are SGHAT and FQNNGV. The CDR3 spans 15 residues. Trimming took 3 bases from V and 6 from J; bases not matched to a gene: 7. The chain's CDR3 is CASSFIGGTGDTQYF. CDR3 nucleotides: TGTGCCAGCAGCTTTATCGGGGGGACAGGGGATACGCAGTATTTT.

This chain connects TRBV11-2 to TRBJ1-2; 7 nucleotides line up with TRBD1. The CDR3 is 14 residues long. Trimming at V came to 5 bases and at J to 4 bases, leaving 7 bases not matched to a gene. Germline CDR1 SGHAT, CDR2 FQNNGV. The DNA of the CDR3 is TGTGCCAGCAGCCCCGGCAACAGGGGCTATGGCTACACCTTC. Encoded protein: CASSPGNRGYGYTF.

The chain recombines TRBV19 with TRBJ2-2; 7 bases line up with TRBD1. Germline V gene sequence: CDR1 LNHDA, CDR2 SQIVND (reference sequence). This CDR3 is built from 15 residues. With 7 bases clipped from V and 3 bases from J, the junction kept 8 bases outside the gene matches. The CDR3 reads CASKDRDRDTGELFF. DNA for the CDR3: TGTGCCAGTAAGGATCGCGACAGGGACACCGGGGAGCTGTTTTTT.

The chain couples TRBV30 to TRBJ2-2; D perhaps matches TRBD1 (5 bases). Germline CDR1 GTSNPN, CDR2 SVGIG (reference sequence). CDR3 size: 13 residues. Trimming shortened V by 4 bases and J by 2 bases, and 8 bases separated the two germline ends. The CDR3 protein is CAWNGANTGELFF. The CDR3 DNA reads as TGTGCCTGGAATGGGGCAAACACCGGGGAGCTGTTTTTT.

This clone was found once. The chain carries TRBV2 and TRBJ1-3; D is ambiguous. This CDR3 is built from 13 residues. Germline values: CDR1 SNHLY, CDR2 FYNNEI. The germline V and J ends were trimmed by 9 bases and 0 bases, with 9 bases remaining between them. In DNA form, the CDR3 reads TGTGCCAGTCTACAGAGCTCTGGAAACACCATATATTTT. The encoded protein is CASLQSSGNTIYF.

The chain combines TRBV11-2 with TRBJ2-5; no reliable D call. In germline, CDR1 is SGHAT, CDR2 FQNNGV. The V end was cut by 2 bases, the J end by 6 bases, with 4 bases between. The CDR3 runs 11 residues. In DNA, the CDR3 is TGTGCCAGCAGCTTATTCAAGACCCAGTACTTC. It is translated as CASSLFKTQYF.

The chain has TRBV5-4 and TRBJ1-1; D not resolved. The V gene lost 2 bases and the J gene lost 1 base, with 6 bases spanning the gap. The CDR3 is 13 residues long. Germline V gives CDR1 SGHNT, CDR2 YYREEE (reference sequence). The CDR3 DNA sequence: TGTGCCAGCAGCTTAGAACAGAACACTGAAGCTTTCTTT. Residues: CASSLEQNTEAFF.

This sequence joins TRBV5-1 and TRBJ2-5; tentatively, D is TRBD2 (5 bases). V was shortened by 2 bases and J by 4 bases, with 12 bases between the two germline ends. CDR1 and CDR2 (germline): SGHRS, YFSETQ. The CDR3 consists of 14 residues. For the CDR3, the DNA is TGCGCCAGCAGCTTTAACGTGGGGAGAGAGACCCAGTACTTC. As protein: CASSFNVGRETQYF.

This chain uses TRBV5-1 with TRBJ2-1; perhaps TRBD1 as D (6 bases). Trimming left V 4 bases short and J 0 bases short, with 11 bases between. In germline, CDR1 is SGHRS, CDR2 YFSETQ. The CDR3 runs to 15 residues. DNA of the CDR3: TGCGCCAGCAGCGTTGGACAGCTCTCCTACAATGAGCAGTTCTTC. This translates into CASSVGQLSYNEQFF.

The chain uses TRBV2 and TRBJ1-6, with 9 bases lining up with TRBD1. This CDR3 spans 16 amino acids. The ends lost 6 bases at V and 7 bases at J; junction bases unmatched: 10. Germline V CDR1 and CDR2: SNHLY, FYNNEI. For the CDR3, the DNA is TGTGCCAGCAGGGACCTACAGGGGGCCCTGAATTCACCCCTCCACTTT. This translates into CASRDLQGALNSPLHF. The full variable domain, its missing parts supplied by reference TRBV2 and TRBJ1-6, is EPEVTQTPSHQVTQMGQEVILRCVPISNHLYFYWYRQILGQKVEFLVSFYNNEISEKSEIFDDQFSVERPDGSNFTLKIRSTKLEDSAMYFCASRDLQGALNSPLHFGNGTRLTVT.

This chain uses TRBV5-4 with TRBJ1-5, with D unresolved. The CDR3 runs to 15 residues. Germline loops: CDR1 SGHNT, CDR2 YYREEE (reference sequence). Trimming cost V 1 base and J 0 bases, with 8 bases left between them. CDR3 in DNA: TGTGCCAGCAGCTTGCAAGGAGATAGCAATCAGCCCCAGCATTTT. Amino acid sequence: CASSLQGDSNQPQHF.

This clone was recorded a few times. This chain joins TRBV2 and TRBJ1-2; possible D gene TRBD1, 5 bases. V was pared by 6 bases and J by 4 bases, with 12 bases between. The CDR3 is 13 amino acids. CDR1 SNHLY and CDR2 FYNNEI come from the germline V gene. CDR3 coding DNA: TGTGCCAGCAGGCCCACAGGCCGCTATGGCTACACCTTC. Translation gives CASRPTGRYGYTF.

The rearrangement joins TRBV9 to TRBJ2-3; 7 nucleotides align to TRBD1. With 3 bases clipped from V and 6 bases from J, the junction kept 7 bases outside the gene matches. This CDR3 has 14 residues. The germline V gene has CDR1 SGDLS and CDR2 YYNGEE. The CDR3 protein is CASSAPTGSDTQYF. Here the CDR3 DNA reads TGTGCCAGCAGCGCCCCGACAGGGTCGGATACGCAGTATTTT.

The rearrangement joins TRBV2 to TRBJ2-1; TRBD2 matches at 8 bases. The germline V gene has CDR1 SNHLY and CDR2 FYNNEI. Trimming at V came to 6 bases and at J to 3 bases, leaving 7 bases not matched to a gene. The CDR3 extends over 15 amino acids. CDR3 DNA: TGTGCCAGCAGGTCTCTCGCGGGGGGCTACAATGAGCAGTTCTTC. Residues: CASRSLAGGYNEQFF.

V is TRBV19 and J is TRBJ1-2; D unresolved. Germline V lookup: CDR1 LNHDA, CDR2 SQIVND (reference sequence). The V and J ends lost 3 bases and 5 bases respectively, with 13 bases between them. The CDR3 consists of 14 residues. The CDR3 region has the DNA TGTGCCAGTAGTATTCCGACAAGCATATATGGCTACACCTTC. Its protein is CASSIPTSIYGYTF.

This sequence joins TRBV6-6 and TRBJ2-7; a possible D gene is TRBD1 (5 bases). Germline assignment: CDR1 MNHNY and CDR2 SVGAGI (reference sequence). This CDR3 spans 14 amino acids. V lost 6 bases, J lost 5 bases, and 17 bases lay in between. The CDR3 protein is CASSRTPSGNEQYF. As DNA, the CDR3 is TGTGCCAGCAGCCGAACCCCCTCAGGGAACGAGCAGTACTTC.

V gene TRBV28 combines with J gene TRBJ1-1; 10 bases fit TRBD1. The ends lost 6 bases at V and 5 bases at J; junction bases unmatched: 9. Germline V gene lookup returns CDR1 MDHEN and CDR2 SYDVKM. CDR3 length: 15 residues. DNA of the CDR3: TGTGCCAGCAGCCGATCGACAGGGGGCAGGACTGAAGCTTTCTTT. Amino acid sequence: CASSRSTGGRTEAFF.

This clone was seen once. CDR3 protein: CASSRLTGDTEAFF. In DNA, the CDR3 is TGTGCCAGCTCACGACTTACAGGGGACACTGAAGCTTTCTTT. The rearrangement joins TRBV18 to TRBJ1-1; 7 bases fit TRBD1. Germline CDR1 reads KGHSH; CDR2 reads LQKENI. This CDR3 has 14 residues. Unmatched junction bases numbered 5, after V lost 4 bases and J lost 3 bases.

The CDR3 spells CASSLTGRGLPYGYTF. The CDR3 DNA sequence: TGCGCCAGCAGCCTTACGGGCAGGGGGCTCCCATATGGCTACACCTTC. The chain links TRBV5-1 to TRBJ1-2; 8 nucleotides match TRBD1. This CDR3 is 16 amino acids long. With 4 bases clipped from V and 5 bases from J, the junction kept 13 bases outside the gene matches. The germline V gene encodes CDR1 SGHRS and CDR2 YFSETQ.

The rearrangement links TRBV9 to TRBJ2-3; TRBD2 matches at 8 bases. This CDR3 contains 16 residues. V shed 0 bases, J shed 0 bases, and the junction held 3 bases outside the gene matches. Germline lookup yields CDR1 SGDLS and CDR2 YYNGEE. The CDR3 bases are TGTGCCAGCAGCGTAGACTCTAGCGGGAGCACAGATACGCAGTATTTT. The encoded protein is CASSVDSSGSTDTQYF. The whole variable domain, remainder taken from reference TRBV9 and TRBJ2-3, is DSGVTQTPKHLITATGQRVTLRCSPRSGDLSVYWYQQSLDQGLQFLIQYYNGEERAKGNILERFSAQQFPDLHSELNLSSLELGDSALYFCASSVDSSGSTDTQYFGPGTRLTVL.

J is TRBJ1-1 and V is TRBV27, with TRBD1 matching 10 bases. This CDR3 is 18 amino acids long. Germline lookup yields CDR1 MNHEY and CDR2 SMNVEV (reference sequence). J gave up 0 bases and V 5 bases, and 12 bases lay outside the gene matches. DNA for the CDR3: TGTGCCAGCAGTCCCTCTCCTTTGGACAGGGGGTTGAACACTGAAGCTTTCTTT. Protein sequence: CASSPSPLDRGLNTEAFF.

The chain combines TRBV6-5 with TRBJ2-1, with D possibly being TRBD1 (5 bases). CDR3 length equals 15 residues. The V and J ends lost 5 bases and 2 bases respectively, with 13 bases between them. Germline CDR1 is MNHEY and CDR2 is SVGAGI. CDR3 amino acids: CASSLQAHPYNEQFF. The CDR3 DNA reads TGTGCCAGCAGTCTACAGGCCCACCCCTACAATGAGCAGTTCTTC.

This clone was detected once. The J gene is TRBJ1-3, the V gene TRBV4-3; unclear D gene. The CDR3 is 16 residues long. From germline, CDR1 is LGHNA and CDR2 YSLEER. V lost 1 base and J lost 1, with 11 bases in between. The CDR3 coding sequence is TGCGCCAGCAGCCAAGTTGGAGCGGGGTCTGGAAACACCATATATTTT. This translates into CASSQVGAGSGNTIYF.